The clone carrying this TCR beta chain was observed many times. The antigen is undetermined. The data stem from a study of metastatic and nonmetastatic thyroid tumors. Across the whole study: For malignant and benign thyroid patients, tumor or nodule tissue and blood were the sources whose repertoires were compared. Whole-study findings and limits: The study reportedly found significantly higher TCR beta diversity in malignant thyroid tumors than benign nodules, in blood and tumor.

Every patient underwent thyroid surgery untreated. Germline CDR1 SGDLS, CDR2 YYNGEE. V dropped 2 bases and J dropped 1; count of bases not matched to a gene: 7. This CDR3 region has 16 residues. Source study methods: Using the CDR3 differences seen across clinicopathological groups, the authors built a distant-metastasis classifier for papillary thyroid cancer, which was meant to discriminate distant-metastatic patients. With MiXCR, TCRdb called clones anew from the PCR reads. Clone size and V and J calls follow TCRdb, not the original study. Counted here are about 40,000 clones, 16% occurring once; the ten biggest clones make up 3.8%.

The chain uses TRBV9 and TRBJ1-1; 8 positions agree with TRBD1. The specimen was blood. This TCR was recovered from a female donor with papillary thyroid cancer or a benign thyroid nodule (not recorded which). Some clones in this sample may be carry-over from other donors' samples. CDR3 coding DNA: TGTGCCAGCAGCGTGGCCGGGACAGGCAAGAACACTGAAGCTTTCTTT. Translated: CASSVAGTGKNTEAFF.